The 4 T cell receptor beta chains below were found in one sample sequenced in a study of blood T cell repertoires in COVID-19. Some clones are missing from TCRdb's copy, which holds only in-frame ones; the method was immunoSEQ multiplex PCR. This table holds tens of thousands of clones, approximately 80% found once. What was sequenced was peripheral blood. These receptors all come from a human donor in a cohort sampled during active COVID-19.

This clone was seen more than once but under ten times. As DNA, the CDR3 is TGTGCCAGCAGCCAAGACGTTACGGGGCAAGAGACCCAGTACTTC. Translating gives CASSQDVTGQETQYF. The chain combines TRBV3-1 (or the pseudogene TRBV3-2) with TRBJ2-5; D is perhaps TRBD2 (5 bases). V lost 0 bases to trimming and J lost 2 bases, with 10 bases between them. The CDR3 runs to 15 residues. CDR1 is LGHDT and CDR2 is YNNKEL in the germline V gene (reference sequence).

The chain has TRBV6-6 and TRBJ2-2; 12 positions agree with TRBD1. The trim removed 5 bases at V and 10 bases at J, leaving 14 bases unmatched. The CDR3 runs to 17 residues. Germline assignment: CDR1 MNHNY and CDR2 SVGAGI (reference sequence). CDR3 nucleotides: TGTGCCAGCAGTCTCCGACTCCCGGGACAGGGGGCTTTGGAGCTGTTTTTT. It translates to CASSLRLPGQGALELFF.

The chain carries TRBV19 and TRBJ1-4, with a weak D call TRBD1 (6 bases). V shed 4 bases and J shed 5 bases, with 14 bases lying between them. Germline CDR1 LNHDA, CDR2 SQIVND (reference sequence). The CDR3 is 15 residues long. Here the CDR3 DNA reads TGTGCCAGTAGTAGCAACAGGGATTTCAATGAAAAACTGTTTTTT. Translating gives CASSSNRDFNEKLFF.

The CDR3 nucleotides are TGTGCCACTTCGACAGGATCCCAAAGGTACAATGAGCAGTTCTTC. It translates to CATSTGSQRYNEQFF. The rearrangement links TRBV24-1 to TRBJ2-1; tentatively, D is TRBD1 (6 bases). This CDR3 contains 15 residues. Germline loops: CDR1 KGHDR, CDR2 SFDVKD. V lost 10 bases and J lost 4, with 19 bases in between.